What follows are 9 T cell receptor beta chains derived from one specimen sequenced in a study of T cell responses to AZD1222 COVID-19 vaccine. Only in-frame clones appear in the TCRdb table, and some are missing; sequencing was by immunoSEQ multiplex PCR. The sample lists some 150,000 clones, 85% to 95% occurring once. The sample here was peripheral blood, taken 28 days after the second AZD1222 dose. The receptors here all came from an adult who received the AZD1222 COVID-19 vaccine.

The gene calls are TRBV12-3 or TRBV12-4 and TRBJ2-2; D is unresolved. V lost 3 bases to trimming and J lost 6 bases, with 8 bases between them. There are 13 residues in the CDR3. CDR3 sequence: CASSLVVPGELFF. CDR3 coding DNA: TGTGCCAGCAGTTTGGTGGTCCCCGGGGAGCTGTTTTTT.

The V gene is TRBV19, the J gene TRBJ1-6; no firm D call. The CDR3 length is 13 residues. The germline V gene encodes CDR1 LNHDA and CDR2 SQIVND (reference sequence). With 2 bases removed from V and 9 bases from J, the gap between germline ends came to 8 bases. CDR3 sequence (DNA): TGTGCCAGTAGTATATATGAAGGTTCACCCCTCCACTTT. Translated: CASSIYEGSPLHF.

V gene TRBV4-1 combines with J gene TRBJ2-1; D not resolved. Germline loops: CDR1 MGHRA, CDR2 YSYEKL. Trimming took 0 bases from V and 8 from J, leaving 8 bases between them. CDR3 length: 13 amino acids. CDR3 sequence (DNA): TGCGCCAGCAGCCAAGATCACAGCCATGAGCAGTTCTTC. As protein: CASSQDHSHEQFF.

The CDR3 DNA follows: TGTGCCAGCAGCTTCGGAGGTCTAAGCACAGATACGCAGTATTTT. Amino acids: CASSFGGLSTDTQYF. The chain couples TRBV11-2 to TRBJ2-3, with D tentatively TRBD2 (5 bases). This CDR3 comprises 15 residues. From germline, CDR1 is SGHAT and CDR2 FQNNGV. Trimming removed 3 bases from V and 0 bases from J, with 10 bases in between.

The rearrangement links TRBV29-1 to TRBJ2-1; TRBD1 is a possible D gene (6 bases). The CDR3 contains 17 residues. Germline loops: CDR1 SQVTM, CDR2 ANQGSEA. V dropped 1 base and J dropped 3 bases, with 19 bases sitting between them. The DNA for the CDR3 is TGCAGCGTTGAAGGGAGACAGGTTCCGCTTCGCTACAATGAGCAGTTCTTC. This encodes CSVEGRQVPLRYNEQFF.

CDR3: CASSARQNLNTEAFF. As DNA, the CDR3 is TGTGCCAGCAGCGCACGACAGAACTTGAACACTGAAGCTTTCTTT. The chain joins TRBV9 to TRBJ1-1; possibly TRBD1 for D (5 bases). The CDR3 spans 15 residues. The germline V and J ends were trimmed by 3 bases and 0 bases, with 12 bases remaining between them. Looked up from germline, CDR1 is SGDLS and CDR2 is YYNGEE. The full variable domain, with the rest looked up from reference TRBV9 and TRBJ1-1, is DSGVTQTPKHLITATGQRVTLRCSPRSGDLSVYWYQQSLDQGLQFLIQYYNGEERAKGNILERFSAQQFPDLHSELNLSSLELGDSALYFCASSARQNLNTEAFFGQGTRLTVV.

This clone was seen more than once but under ten times. The gene calls are TRBV5-1 and TRBJ1-4; TRBD1 is a possible D gene (5 bases). The V end was cut by 0 bases, the J end by 4 bases, with 13 bases between. Germline CDR1 SGHRS, CDR2 YFSETQ. The CDR3 covers 16 residues. The CDR3, as DNA: TGCGCCAGCAGCTTGGTGCCGGGACCGGTTAATGAAAAACTGTTTTTT. Its protein is CASSLVPGPVNEKLFF. Full variable domain (missing parts from reference TRBV5-1 and TRBJ1-4): KAGVTQTPRYLIKTRGQQVTLSCSPISGHRSVSWYQQTPGQGLQFLFEYFSETQRNKGNFPGRFSGRQFSNSRSEMNVSTLELGDSALYLCASSLVPGPVNEKLFFGSGTQLSVL.

This chain joins TRBV18 and TRBJ1-1; D not certain. V shed 8 bases and J shed 0 bases, with 10 bases lying between them. From germline, CDR1 is KGHSH and CDR2 LQKENI. The CDR3 consists of 13 residues. This CDR3 reads CASQHDVNTEAFF. CDR3 nucleotide sequence: TGTGCCAGCCAACATGACGTGAACACTGAAGCTTTCTTT.

The chain combines TRBV5-1 with TRBJ2-7; D remains unclear. Germline CDR1 SGHRS, CDR2 YFSETQ. The CDR3 has 13 residues. V lost 0 bases, J lost 7 bases, and 11 bases lay in between. The CDR3 loop is CASSLGENSEQYF. The DNA of the CDR3 is TGCGCCAGCAGCTTGGGGGAAAACTCGGAGCAGTACTTC.